The 13 T cell receptor beta chains given below trace back to one sample, sequenced in a study of blood T cell repertoires in COVID-19. Assay: immunoSEQ multiplex PCR; the TCRdb copy retains only in-frame clones and omits some. Of 250,000 or so clones in the sample, 85% to 90% are singletons; the top ten hold approximately 2.5%. Input material: peripheral blood. Receptor source: a man under 40 with COVID-19, enrolled during active disease.

The chain has TRBV28 and TRBJ1-4; no definite D call. V shed 5 bases and J shed 0 bases, with 10 bases lying between them. The V gene's germline CDR1 is MDHEN and CDR2 SYDVKM. There are 15 residues in the CDR3. CDR3 sequence: CASSTNGATNEKLFF. CDR3 nucleotide sequence: TGTGCCAGCAGTACTAACGGAGCAACTAATGAAAAACTGTTTTTT.

V and J are TRBV4-3 and TRBJ2-3; D is possibly TRBD1 (6 bases). Germline V gene lookup returns CDR1 LGHNA and CDR2 YSLEER. This CDR3 contains 16 residues. Trimming took 4 bases from V and 0 from J, leaving 14 bases between them. CDR3 residues: CASSPRRTESTDTQYF. CDR3 sequence (DNA): TGCGCCAGCAGCCCCCGCCGGACAGAAAGCACAGATACGCAGTATTTT.

The chain is built from TRBV9 and TRBJ2-7, with D possibly TRBD2 on 6 matching bases. The length of the CDR3 is 15 residues. V was pared by 0 bases and J by 3 bases, with 13 bases between. CDR1 SGDLS and CDR2 YYNGEE come from the germline V gene. The CDR3 region is CASSVAAGTLYEQYF. The DNA of the CDR3 is TGTGCCAGCAGCGTAGCGGCGGGGACCCTCTACGAGCAGTACTTC.

The rearrangement links TRBV7-9 to TRBJ1-1, with D tentatively TRBD1 (6 bases). The V and J ends lost 3 bases and 7 bases respectively, with 9 bases between them. The germline V gene encodes CDR1 SEHNR and CDR2 FQNEAQ (reference sequence). This CDR3 is built from 12 residues. This CDR3 reads CASSFMDSEAFF. CDR3 DNA sequence: TGTGCCAGCAGCTTTATGGACAGTGAAGCTTTCTTT.

V and J are TRBV27 and TRBJ1-1; 9 nucleotides align to TRBD1. The CDR3 covers 15 residues. Germline V gene lookup returns CDR1 MNHEY and CDR2 SMNVEV (reference sequence). Trimming at V came to 7 bases and at J to 0 bases, leaving 6 bases not matched to a gene. The CDR3 here is CASKGQGKLNTEAFF. CDR3 in DNA: TGTGCCAGCAAAGGACAGGGGAAATTGAACACTGAAGCTTTCTTT.

The gene calls are TRBV6-6 and TRBJ1-2; 8 positions agree with TRBD1. The germline V gene encodes CDR1 MNHNY and CDR2 SVGAGI (reference sequence). Trimming removed 0 bases from V and 3 bases from J; junction bases left unmatched: 0. The CDR3 totals 14 residues. CDR3 region: CASSYSTGDYGYTF. CDR3 nucleotide sequence: TGTGCCAGCAGTTACTCGACAGGGGACTATGGCTACACCTTC.

The chain employs TRBV19 and TRBJ1-6; a weak D match, TRBD1 (5 bases). Trimming stripped 5 bases from V and 0 bases from J, with 14 bases between. The CDR3 is 17 residues long. The germline V gene has CDR1 LNHDA and CDR2 SQIVND (reference sequence). CDR3 nucleotides: TGTGCCAGTAGTCAACCCGGGGGAAGCTCCTATAATTCACCCCTCCACTTT. Translating it yields CASSQPGGSSYNSPLHF. Filled out from reference TRBV19 and TRBJ1-6, the complete variable domain reads DGGITQSPKYLFRKEGQNVTLSCEQNLNHDAMYWYRQDPGQGLRLIYYSQIVNDFQKGDIAEGYSVSREKKESFPLTVTSAQKNPTAFYLCASSQPGGSSYNSPLHFGNGTRLTVT.

The chain has TRBV6-5 and TRBJ2-1, with a possible D match to TRBD2 (6 bases). The CDR3 has 16 amino acids. Germline CDR1 MNHEY, CDR2 SVGAGI. V lost 3 bases, J lost 0 bases, and 12 bases lay in between. CDR3 region: CASSYGGLSSYNEQFF. CDR3 bases: TGTGCCAGCAGTTATGGAGGGCTAAGCTCCTACAATGAGCAGTTCTTC.

The V and J genes are TRBV28 and TRBJ2-7; no definite D call. The CDR3 contains 14 residues. Per germline, CDR1 MDHEN and CDR2 SYDVKM. V was cut by 1 base and J by 1 base, with 8 bases left in between. CDR3 region: CASSLSGFSYEQYF. CDR3 in DNA: TGTGCCAGCAGTTTATCAGGTTTTTCCTACGAGCAGTACTTC.

The genes are TRBV9 and TRBJ1-5; maybe TRBD1 (5 bases). CDR3 length equals 14 residues. The V gene's germline CDR1 is SGDLS and CDR2 YYNGEE. V shed 3 bases and J shed 6 bases, with 13 bases lying between them. The CDR3 nucleotides read TGTGCCAGCAGCGATCAGGGTTCCCGTCAGCCCCAGCATTTT. It specifies CASSDQGSRQPQHF.

The chain links TRBV5-4 to TRBJ2-2; 8 nucleotides agree with TRBD1. Unmatched junction bases numbered 4, after V lost 4 bases and J lost 2 bases. Germline V gene data show CDR1 as SGHNT and CDR2 as YYREEE (reference sequence). The CDR3 is 15 residues long. The CDR3 region has the DNA TGTGCCAGCAGCCCTCAGGGGGCTAACACCGGGGAGCTGTTTTTT. Translating gives CASSPQGANTGELFF.

The genes are TRBV6-5 and TRBJ1-2, with D uncertain. V lost 6 bases and J lost 2, with 10 bases in between. The CDR3 is 13 residues long. Germline CDR1 reads MNHEY; CDR2 reads SVGAGI. CDR3 nucleotide sequence: TGTGCCAGCAGGGTACAGCAAAACTATGGCTACACCTTC. It encodes CASRVQQNYGYTF.

V usage is TRBV2 and J usage is TRBJ2-7; 9 bases agree with TRBD1. V was pared by 3 bases and J by 1 base, with 7 bases of the junction left unmatched. Germline CDR1 and CDR2: SNHLY and FYNNEI. The CDR3 totals 16 residues. This CDR3 is CASSDPGQGRSYEQYF. The CDR3 nucleotides are TGTGCCAGCAGTGACCCGGGACAGGGAAGGTCCTACGAGCAGTACTTC.